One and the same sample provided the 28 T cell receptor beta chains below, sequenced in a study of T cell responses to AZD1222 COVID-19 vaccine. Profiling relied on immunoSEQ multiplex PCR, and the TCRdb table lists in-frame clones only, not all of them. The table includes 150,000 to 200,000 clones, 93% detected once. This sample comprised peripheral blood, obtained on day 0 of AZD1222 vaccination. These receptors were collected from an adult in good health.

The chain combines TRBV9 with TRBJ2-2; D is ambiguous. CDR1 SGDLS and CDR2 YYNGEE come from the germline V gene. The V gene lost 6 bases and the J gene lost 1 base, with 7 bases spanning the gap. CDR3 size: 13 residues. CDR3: CASTPVNTGELFF. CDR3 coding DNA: TGTGCCAGCACGCCAGTGAACACCGGGGAGCTGTTTTTT.

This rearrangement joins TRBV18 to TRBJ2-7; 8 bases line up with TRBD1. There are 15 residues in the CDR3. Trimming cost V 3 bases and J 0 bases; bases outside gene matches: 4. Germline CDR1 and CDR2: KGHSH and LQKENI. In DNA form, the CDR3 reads TGTGCCAGCTCACCTTCACAGGGGGGCTCCTACGAGCAGTACTTC. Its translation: CASSPSQGGSYEQYF.

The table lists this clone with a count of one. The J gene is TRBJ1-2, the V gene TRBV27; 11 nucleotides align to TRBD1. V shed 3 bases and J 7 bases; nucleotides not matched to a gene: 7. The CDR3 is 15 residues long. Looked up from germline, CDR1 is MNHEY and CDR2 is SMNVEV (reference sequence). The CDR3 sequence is CASSFGTGGLTGYTF. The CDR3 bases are TGTGCCAGCAGTTTTGGGACAGGGGGGTTGACTGGCTACACCTTC.

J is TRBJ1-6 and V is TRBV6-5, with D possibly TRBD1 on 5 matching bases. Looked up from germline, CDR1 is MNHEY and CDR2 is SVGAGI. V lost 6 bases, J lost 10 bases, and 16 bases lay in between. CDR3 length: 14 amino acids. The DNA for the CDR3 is TGTGCCAGCAGCATCCCCCGGGACCGCTCACCCCTCCACTTT. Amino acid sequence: CASSIPRDRSPLHF.

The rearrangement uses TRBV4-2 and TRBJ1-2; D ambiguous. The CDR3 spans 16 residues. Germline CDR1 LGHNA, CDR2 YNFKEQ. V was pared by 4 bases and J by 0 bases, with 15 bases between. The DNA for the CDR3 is TGTGCCAGCAGCCTGGAATCCGCCCGAGCTAACTATGGCTACACCTTC. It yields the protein CASSLESARANYGYTF.

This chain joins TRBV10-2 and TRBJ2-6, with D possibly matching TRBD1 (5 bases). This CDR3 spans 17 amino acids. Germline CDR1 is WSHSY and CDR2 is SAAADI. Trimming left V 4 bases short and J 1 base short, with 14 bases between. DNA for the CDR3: TGCGCCAGCAGTGCTGACAGAAGACCATCTGGGGCCAACGTCCTGACTTTC. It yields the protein CASSADRRPSGANVLTF.

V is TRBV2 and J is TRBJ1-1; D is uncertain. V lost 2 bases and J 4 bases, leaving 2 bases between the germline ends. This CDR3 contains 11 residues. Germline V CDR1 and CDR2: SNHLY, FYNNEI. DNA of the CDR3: TGTGCCAGCAGTGAATTCACTGAAGCTTTCTTT. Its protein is CASSEFTEAFF.

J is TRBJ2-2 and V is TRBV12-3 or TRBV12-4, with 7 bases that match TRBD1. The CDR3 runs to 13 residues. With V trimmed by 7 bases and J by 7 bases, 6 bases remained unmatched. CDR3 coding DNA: TGTGCCAGCACCACAGGGGTCCTCGGGGAGCTGTTTTTT. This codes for CASTTGVLGELFF.

The CDR3 loop reads CASSSSLTDRGYGYTF. For the CDR3, the DNA is TGTGCCAGCAGCTCGTCTCTGACAGACCGGGGGTATGGCTACACCTTC. This chain links TRBV5-4 with TRBJ1-2; D might be TRBD1 (5 bases). The CDR3 spans 16 residues. Trimming pared 3 bases from V and 5 bases from J, leaving 20 bases between. Germline loops: CDR1 SGHNT, CDR2 YYREEE (reference sequence).

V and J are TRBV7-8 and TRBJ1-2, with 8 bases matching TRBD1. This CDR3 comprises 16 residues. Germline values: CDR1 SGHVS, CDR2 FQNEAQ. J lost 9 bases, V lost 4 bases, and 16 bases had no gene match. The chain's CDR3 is CASSSPWTMTGASYTF. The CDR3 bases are TGTGCCAGCAGCTCCCCGTGGACTATGACAGGGGCGAGCTACACCTTC. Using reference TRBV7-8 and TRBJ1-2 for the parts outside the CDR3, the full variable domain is GAGVSQSPRYKVAKRGQDVALRCDPISGHVSLFWYQQALGQGPEFLTYFQNEAQLDKSGLPSDRFFAERPEGSVSTLKIQRTQQEDSAVYLCASSSPWTMTGASYTFGSGTRLTVV.

CDR3 sequence reads: CAPGGVNTEAFF. The CDR3 coding sequence is TGTGCCCCGGGCGGAGTGAACACTGAAGCTTTCTTT. The V gene is TRBV30, the J gene TRBJ1-1; no clear D gene. V was trimmed by 8 bases and J by 0 bases, leaving 10 bases between them. Germline lookup yields CDR1 GTSNPN and CDR2 SVGIG (reference sequence). This CDR3 region has 12 residues. Together with reference TRBV30 and TRBJ1-1, the CDR3 gives the full variable domain: SQTIHQWPATLVQPVGSPLSLECTVEGTSNPNLYWYRQAAGRGLQLLFYSVGIGQISSEVPQNLSASRPQDRQFILSSKKLLLSDSGFYLCAPGGVNTEAFFGQGTRLTVV.

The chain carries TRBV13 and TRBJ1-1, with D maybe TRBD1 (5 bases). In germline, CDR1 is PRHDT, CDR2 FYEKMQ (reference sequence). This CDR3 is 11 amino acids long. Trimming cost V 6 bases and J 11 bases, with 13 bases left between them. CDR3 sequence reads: CASSLQETAFF. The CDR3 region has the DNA TGTGCCAGCAGTCTACAGGAGACGGCTTTCTTT.

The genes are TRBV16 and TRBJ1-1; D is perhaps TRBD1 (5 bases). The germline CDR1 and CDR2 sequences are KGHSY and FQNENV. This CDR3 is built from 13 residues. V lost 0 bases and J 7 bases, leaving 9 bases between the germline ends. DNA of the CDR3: TGTGCCAGCAGCCAATCTTCCGGGGGTGAAGCTTTCTTT. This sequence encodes CASSQSSGGEAFF.

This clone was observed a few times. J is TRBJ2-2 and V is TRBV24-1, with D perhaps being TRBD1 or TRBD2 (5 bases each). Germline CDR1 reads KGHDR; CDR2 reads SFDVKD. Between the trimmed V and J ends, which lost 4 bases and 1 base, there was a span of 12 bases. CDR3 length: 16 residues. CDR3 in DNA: TGTGCCACCAGTGACGCAGGGACGGGGAACACCGGGGAGCTGTTTTTT. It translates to CATSDAGTGNTGELFF.

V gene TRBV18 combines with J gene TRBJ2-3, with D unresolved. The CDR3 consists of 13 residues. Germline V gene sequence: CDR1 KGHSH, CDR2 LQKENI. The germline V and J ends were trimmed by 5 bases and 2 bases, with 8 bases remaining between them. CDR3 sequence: CASSGRLTDTQYF. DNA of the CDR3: TGTGCCAGCTCAGGTAGGCTCACAGATACGCAGTATTTT.

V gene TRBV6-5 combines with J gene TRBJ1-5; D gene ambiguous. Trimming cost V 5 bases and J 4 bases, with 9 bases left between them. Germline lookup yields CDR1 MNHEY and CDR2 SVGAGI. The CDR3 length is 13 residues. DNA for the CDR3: TGTGCCAGCAGTCTTGGGCCGAATCAGCCCCAGCATTTT. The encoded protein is CASSLGPNQPQHF.

CDR3 region: CASSQEAGPLVHTEAFF. CDR3 nucleotides: TGTGCCAGCAGCCAAGAAGCAGGGCCCTTGGTGCACACTGAAGCTTTCTTT. V usage is TRBV3-1 (or the pseudogene TRBV3-2) and J usage is TRBJ1-1; D possibly corresponds to TRBD1 (5 bases). Trimming pared 0 bases from V and 3 bases from J, leaving 17 bases between. Germline values: CDR1 LGHDT, CDR2 YNNKEL (reference sequence). CDR3 size: 17 residues.

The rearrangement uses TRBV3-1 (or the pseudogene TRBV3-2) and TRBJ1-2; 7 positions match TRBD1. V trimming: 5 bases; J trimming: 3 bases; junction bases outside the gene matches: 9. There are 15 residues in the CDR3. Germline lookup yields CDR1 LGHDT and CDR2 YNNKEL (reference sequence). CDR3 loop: CASSSRDSQYYGYTF. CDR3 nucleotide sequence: TGTGCCAGCAGCTCCCGGGACAGCCAGTACTATGGCTACACCTTC.

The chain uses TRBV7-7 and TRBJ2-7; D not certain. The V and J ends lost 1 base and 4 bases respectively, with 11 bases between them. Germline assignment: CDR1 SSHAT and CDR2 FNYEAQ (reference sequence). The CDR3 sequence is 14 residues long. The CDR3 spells CASSLENPVYEQYF. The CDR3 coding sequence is TGTGCCAGCAGCTTAGAGAACCCCGTGTACGAGCAGTACTTC.

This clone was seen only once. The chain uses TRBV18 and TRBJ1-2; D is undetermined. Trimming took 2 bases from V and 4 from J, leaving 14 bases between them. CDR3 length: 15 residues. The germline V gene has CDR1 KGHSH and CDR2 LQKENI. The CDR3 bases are TGTGCCAGCTCACCAGGACCCGACCCAACCTATGGCTACACCTTC. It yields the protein CASSPGPDPTYGYTF.

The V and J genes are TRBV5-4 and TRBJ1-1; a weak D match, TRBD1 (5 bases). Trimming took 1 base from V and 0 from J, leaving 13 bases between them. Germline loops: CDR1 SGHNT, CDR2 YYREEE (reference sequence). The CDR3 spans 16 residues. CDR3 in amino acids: CASSLNRQTMNTEAFF. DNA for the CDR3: TGTGCCAGCAGCTTGAACCGACAGACTATGAACACTGAAGCTTTCTTT.

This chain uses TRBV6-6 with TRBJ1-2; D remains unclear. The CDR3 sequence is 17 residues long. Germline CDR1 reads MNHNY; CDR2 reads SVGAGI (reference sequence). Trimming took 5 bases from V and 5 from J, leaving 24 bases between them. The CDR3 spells CASSPTLEGDTKYGYTF. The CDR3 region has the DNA TGTGCCAGCAGTCCCACCCTCGAGGGAGACACCAAATATGGCTACACCTTC.

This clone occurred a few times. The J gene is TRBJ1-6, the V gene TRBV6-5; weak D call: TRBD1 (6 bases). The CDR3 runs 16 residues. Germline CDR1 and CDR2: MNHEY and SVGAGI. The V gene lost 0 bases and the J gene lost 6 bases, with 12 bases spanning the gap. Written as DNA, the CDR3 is TGTGCCAGCAGTTACTCGAGAAACAGGGTTAATTCACCCCTCCACTTT. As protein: CASSYSRNRVNSPLHF.

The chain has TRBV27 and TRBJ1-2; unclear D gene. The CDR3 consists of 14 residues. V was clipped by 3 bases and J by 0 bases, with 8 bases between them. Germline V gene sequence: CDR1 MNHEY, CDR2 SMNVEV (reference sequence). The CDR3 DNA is TGTGCCAGCAGTTTCGAGCCTGCTAACTATGGCTACACCTTC. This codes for CASSFEPANYGYTF.

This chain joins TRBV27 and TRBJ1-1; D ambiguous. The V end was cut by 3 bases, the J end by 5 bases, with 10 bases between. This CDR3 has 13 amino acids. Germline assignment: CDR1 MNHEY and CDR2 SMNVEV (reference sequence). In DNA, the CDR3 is TGTGCCAGCAGTTTTACGGGAGAGACTGAAGCTTTCTTT. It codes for CASSFTGETEAFF.

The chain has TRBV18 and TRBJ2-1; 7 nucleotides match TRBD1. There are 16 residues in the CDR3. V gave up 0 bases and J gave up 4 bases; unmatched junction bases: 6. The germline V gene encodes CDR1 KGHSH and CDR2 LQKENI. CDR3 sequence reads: CASSPPAQGPYNEQFF. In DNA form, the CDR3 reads TGTGCCAGCTCACCACCGGCACAGGGGCCATACAATGAGCAGTTCTTC. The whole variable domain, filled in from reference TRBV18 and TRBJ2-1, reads NAGVMQNPRHLVRRRGQEARLRCSPMKGHSHVYWYRQLPEEGLKFMVYLQKENIIDESGMPKERFSAEFPKEGPSILRIQQVVRGDSAAYFCASSPPAQGPYNEQFFGPGTRLTVL.

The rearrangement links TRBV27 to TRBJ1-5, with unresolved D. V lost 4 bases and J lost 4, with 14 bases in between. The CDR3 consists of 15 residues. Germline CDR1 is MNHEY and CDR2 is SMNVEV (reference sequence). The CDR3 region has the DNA TGTGCCAGCAGTTATTACGGAGGGCTTAATCAGCCCCAGCATTTT. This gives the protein CASSYYGGLNQPQHF.

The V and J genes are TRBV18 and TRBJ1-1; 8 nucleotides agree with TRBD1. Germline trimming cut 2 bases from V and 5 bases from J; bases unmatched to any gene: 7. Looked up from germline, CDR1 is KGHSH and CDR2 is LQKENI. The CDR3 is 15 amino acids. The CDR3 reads CASSPFDRGGTEAFF. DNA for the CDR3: TGTGCCAGCTCACCATTCGACAGGGGAGGGACTGAAGCTTTCTTT. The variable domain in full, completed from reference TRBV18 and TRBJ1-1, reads NAGVMQNPRHLVRRRGQEARLRCSPMKGHSHVYWYRQLPEEGLKFMVYLQKENIIDESGMPKERFSAEFPKEGPSILRIQQVVRGDSAAYFCASSPFDRGGTEAFFGQGTRLTVV.